This entry lists 29 T cell receptor beta chains sequenced from one sample in a study of T cells in pancreatic ductal adenocarcinoma. Profiled with immunoSEQ multiplex PCR; TCRdb holds only in-frame clones, not every one. This sample carries about 4,600 clones, approximately 62% of them seen once, and the ten largest clones take about 15%. The selected patients with pancreatic ductal adenocarcinoma had surgery but no neoadjuvant therapy. Input material: pancreatic tumor tissue. The receptors stem from a human donor with pancreatic ductal adenocarcinoma.

The chain uses TRBV29-1 and TRBJ2-7; perhaps TRBD2 as D (6 bases). This CDR3 comprises 13 residues. V shed 1 base and J shed 3 bases, with 10 bases lying between them. Germline V gene lookup returns CDR1 SQVTM and CDR2 ANQGSEA. In DNA, the CDR3 is TGCAGCGTTGAAGGGGACTCGGACTACGAGCAGTACTTC. This gives the protein CSVEGDSDYEQYF.

CDR3 sequence (DNA): TGTGCCTGGAGTGAAGGTGCCTCCAGGGGTCGGTATTTT. Its translation is CAWSEGASRGRYF. The chain links TRBV30 to TRBJ2-3; possibly TRBD1 for D (6 bases). The CDR3 length is 13 residues. V was clipped by 1 base and J by 14 bases, with 19 bases between them. The germline CDR1 and CDR2 sequences are GTSNPN and SVGIG (reference sequence).

This clone appeared a few times. The chain is built from TRBV19 and TRBJ1-4; 8 positions agree with TRBD1. This CDR3 has 15 residues. V dropped 5 bases and J dropped 10; count of bases not matched to a gene: 12. Germline CDR1 LNHDA, CDR2 SQIVND (reference sequence). The DNA of the CDR3 is TGTGCCAGTAGTTCAACCAGGGGGCTTGGGGGAAAACTGTTTTTT. This gives the protein CASSSTRGLGGKLFF.

This chain connects TRBV5-1 to TRBJ2-3, with a tentative D call TRBD1 (5 bases). The CDR3 consists of 13 residues. CDR1 and CDR2 (germline): SGHRS, YFSETQ. V gave up 7 bases and J gave up 3 bases, with 12 bases separating them. The CDR3 sequence: CASLLPGTDTQYF. CDR3 DNA: TGCGCCAGCCTCCTCCCAGGGACAGATACGCAGTATTTT.

The chain joins TRBV27 to TRBJ1-5; D remains ambiguous. This CDR3 has 13 residues. V was shortened by 8 bases and J by 0 bases, with 8 bases between the two germline ends. CDR1 and CDR2 from the germline V gene are MNHEY and SMNVEV (reference sequence). CDR3 bases: TGTGCCAGCGGATTTTATAGCAATCAGCCCCAGCATTTT. Translating gives CASGFYSNQPQHF.

In the case of this clone: Other DNA sequences in the sample encode the same CDR3. V is TRBV30 and J is TRBJ1-3, with D perhaps matching TRBD1 (6 bases). CDR3 size: 16 residues. Trimming pared 2 bases from V and 1 base from J, leaving 15 bases between. Germline V gives CDR1 GTSNPN, CDR2 SVGIG (reference sequence). The CDR3 sequence: CAWSPYAGQSGNTIYF. In DNA, the CDR3 is TGTGCCTGGAGTCCTTATGCAGGACAGTCTGGAAACACCATATATTTT.

The chain uses TRBV7-9 and TRBJ1-1; no firm D call. CDR3 length: 14 amino acids. Per germline, CDR1 SEHNR and CDR2 FQNEAQ (reference sequence). Trimming cost V 2 bases and J 3 bases, with 10 bases left between them. CDR3 residues: CASSLRDLDTEAFF. The CDR3 DNA follows: TGTGCCAGCAGCTTAAGAGATTTAGACACTGAAGCTTTCTTT.

The chain employs TRBV4-2 and TRBJ2-1; 15 bases map to TRBD2. Germline V gives CDR1 LGHNA, CDR2 YNFKEQ. J gave up 8 bases and V 2 bases, and 10 bases lay outside the gene matches. This CDR3 has 18 amino acids. The CDR3 spells CASSQRTSGRAGGDEQFF. The DNA of the CDR3 is TGTGCCAGCAGCCAACGGACTAGCGGGAGGGCCGGGGGGGATGAGCAGTTCTTC.

This clone was recorded once. The chain employs TRBV9 and TRBJ2-3, with D unclear. The CDR3 contains 14 residues. Trimming shortened V by 0 bases and J by 5 bases, and 10 bases separated the two germline ends. From germline, CDR1 is SGDLS and CDR2 YYNGEE. In DNA, the CDR3 is TGTGCCAGCAGCGTAGGCGTGGGGTTAGATACGCAGTATTTT. This encodes CASSVGVGLDTQYF.

This clone has more than one count but fewer than ten. The chain combines TRBV27 with TRBJ1-1; D remains unclear. V shed 2 bases and J shed 1 base, with 5 bases lying between them. The CDR3 runs to 13 residues. Germline V CDR1 and CDR2: MNHEY, SMNVEV (reference sequence). The CDR3, as DNA: TGTGCCAGCAGTTTAAAGGGGAACACTGAAGCTTTCTTT. Its protein product is CASSLKGNTEAFF.

CDR3 sequence (DNA): TGTGCCAGTAGTAAGGGGCCGGCTAGCGGGAGATACAATGAGCAGTTCTTC. This translates into CASSKGPASGRYNEQFF. The rearrangement uses TRBV19 and TRBJ2-1, with 10 bases aligning to TRBD2. CDR1 and CDR2 from the germline V gene are LNHDA and SQIVND (reference sequence). The CDR3 runs 17 residues. Trimming cost V 4 bases and J 4 bases; bases outside gene matches: 10.

The V call is TRBV5-6, the J call TRBJ1-2; the match to TRBD1 covers 12 bases. After removal of 4 bases from V and 5 bases from J, the junction contained 9 bases not matched to a gene. Germline V gene data show CDR1 as SGHDT and CDR2 as YYEEEE. The CDR3 sequence is 16 residues long. DNA of the CDR3: TGTGCCAGCAGCCCACTGGGACAGGGGGCATTTTATGGCTACACCTTC. This encodes CASSPLGQGAFYGYTF.

The rearrangement joins TRBV5-1 to TRBJ2-1; tentative D call: TRBD1 (5 bases). V was clipped by 0 bases and J by 3 bases, with 10 bases between them. The CDR3 totals 15 residues. From germline, CDR1 is SGHRS and CDR2 YFSETQ. CDR3 DNA sequence: TGCGCCAGCAGCTTGGCACCAGGGAACTACAATGAGCAGTTCTTC. Encoded protein: CASSLAPGNYNEQFF. Based on the CDR3 plus reference TRBV5-1 and TRBJ2-1, the full variable domain is KAGVTQTPRYLIKTRGQQVTLSCSPISGHRSVSWYQQTPGQGLQFLFEYFSETQRNKGNFPGRFSGRQFSNSRSEMNVSTLELGDSALYLCASSLAPGNYNEQFFGPGTRLTVL.

This clone was found a few times. The V and J genes are TRBV4-3 and TRBJ2-7, with a weak D call TRBD2 (6 bases). The germline gives CDR1 LGHNA, CDR2 YSLEER. This CDR3 region has 14 residues. Deletions cut 1 base from V and 4 bases from J, with 11 bases between. The CDR3 DNA sequence: TGCGCCAGCAGCCAAGCCCCCGGGAGTTACGAGCAGTACTTC. Its protein is CASSQAPGSYEQYF.

This sequence joins TRBV11-2 and TRBJ2-5, with D perhaps assigned TRBD1 or TRBD2 (6 bases each). V shed 8 bases and J shed 5 bases, with 15 bases lying between them. The CDR3 is 13 residues long. Germline values: CDR1 SGHAT, CDR2 FQNNGV. The CDR3 bases are TGTGCCAGCGGTAGGGGGGCGCGGGAGACCCAGTACTTC. Protein product: CASGRGARETQYF.

The V call is TRBV30, the J call TRBJ2-1, with 9 nucleotides matching TRBD2. CDR3 length equals 14 residues. The J segment lost 9 bases and the V segment lost 0 bases, leaving 6 bases of the junction unmatched. Germline CDR1 GTSNPN, CDR2 SVGIG (reference sequence). The CDR3 loop is CAWSVGAGGFEQFF. For the CDR3, the DNA is TGTGCCTGGAGTGTAGGAGCGGGGGGTTTTGAGCAGTTCTTC.

This chain's CDR3 is CASSPPGSGGWNEQFF. The CDR3 DNA is TGTGCCAGCTCACCACCGGGTAGCGGGGGTTGGAATGAGCAGTTCTTC. The chain has TRBV18 and TRBJ2-1; TRBD2 agrees at 9 bases. The CDR3 is 16 amino acids. Losses at the gene ends were 0 bases for V and 7 bases for J; bases not matched to a gene: 7. Germline CDR1 KGHSH, CDR2 LQKENI.

The table lists this clone with a few counts. The chain couples TRBV5-1 to TRBJ2-3, with D hard to call. From germline, CDR1 is SGHRS and CDR2 YFSETQ. Deletions cut 4 bases from V and 5 bases from J, with 5 bases between. The length of the CDR3 is 11 residues. The DNA of the CDR3 is TGCGCCAGCAGCGGGGAAGATACGCAGTATTTT. Translated, it gives CASSGEDTQYF.

The chain is built from TRBV7-8 and TRBJ2-1; 8 bases match TRBD2. This CDR3 has 16 residues. The germline V gene encodes CDR1 SGHVS and CDR2 FQNEAQ. Trimming took 1 base from V and 8 from J; bases not matched to a gene: 10. The CDR3 region is CASSLVGSGKGDEQFF. The CDR3 nucleotides are TGTGCCAGCAGCTTAGTTGGTAGCGGGAAGGGCGATGAGCAGTTCTTC.

This clone was picked up a small number of times. The CDR3 DNA reads TGCAGTGCCCTAGGACAAGCGGAAGCTTTCTTT. Its protein product is CSALGQAEAFF. This sequence joins TRBV20-1 and TRBJ1-1; tentatively, D is TRBD1 (5 bases). The CDR3 is made up of 11 amino acids. The V gene lost 6 bases and the J gene lost 8 bases, with 13 bases spanning the gap. Per the germline V gene, CDR1 is DFQATT and CDR2 is SNEGSKA (reference sequence).

This clone is categorized as medium-sized. Written as DNA, the CDR3 is TGTGCCAGCTCACTCAACACTGAAGCTTTCTTT. Protein: CASSLNTEAFF. The chain recombines TRBV18 with TRBJ1-1; D is unclear. V was clipped by 4 bases and J by 2 bases, with 2 bases between them. The CDR3 consists of 11 residues. CDR1 and CDR2 (germline): KGHSH, LQKENI.

The chain couples TRBV15 to TRBJ2-7, with TRBD2 identical over 10 bases. Germline assignment: CDR1 LNHNV and CDR2 YYDKDF (reference sequence). Germline trimming cut 1 base from V and 4 bases from J; bases unmatched to any gene: 1. CDR3 length: 14 residues. CDR3 nucleotides: TGTGCCACCAGCAGAGGAGCGGGAGGGTACGAGCAGTACTTC. Protein sequence: CATSRGAGGYEQYF. Based on the CDR3 plus reference TRBV15 and TRBJ2-7, the full variable domain is DAMVIQNPRYQVTQFGKPVTLSCSQTLNHNVMYWYQQKSSQAPKLLFHYYDKDFNNEADTPDNFQSRRPNTSFCFLDIRSPGLGDTAMYLCATSRGAGGYEQYFGPGTRLTVT.

V is TRBV7-2 and J is TRBJ1-1, with a tentative D call TRBD1 (6 bases). Between the trimmed V and J ends, which lost 5 bases and 5 bases, there was a span of 18 bases. The CDR3 is 15 amino acids. Germline CDR1 is SGHTA and CDR2 is FQGNSA. In DNA form, the CDR3 reads TGTGCCAGCAGCCGTGAGGGGGGCGCAGGGACTGAAGCTTTCTTT. Its protein is CASSREGGAGTEAFF.

This clone has just one count. The chain recombines TRBV28 with TRBJ2-7; D uncertain. V was pared by 6 bases and J by 3 bases, with 9 bases between. The germline gives CDR1 MDHEN, CDR2 SYDVKM. This CDR3 comprises 12 residues. The CDR3 nucleotides are TGTGCCAGCAGCTCCCCACTCTACGAGCAGTACTTC. Translated: CASSSPLYEQYF.

V is TRBV19 and J is TRBJ1-2; a possible D gene is TRBD1 (5 bases). V dropped 2 bases and J dropped 5 bases, with 15 bases sitting between them. Germline V gene data show CDR1 as LNHDA and CDR2 as SQIVND (reference sequence). The CDR3 extends over 15 amino acids. CDR3 loop: CASSIMEGMGYGYTF. The CDR3 nucleotides are TGTGCCAGTAGTATAATGGAGGGGATGGGATATGGCTACACCTTC.

The chain recombines TRBV5-5 with TRBJ2-7, with 11 positions matching TRBD2. V lost 4 bases to trimming and J lost 4 bases; unmatched junction nucleotides: 10. The germline V gene has CDR1 SGHKS and CDR2 YYEKEE (reference sequence). The CDR3 contains 16 residues. The CDR3 is CASSPTASGRIYEQYF. As DNA, the CDR3 is TGTGCCAGCAGCCCCACGGCTAGCGGGAGGATATACGAGCAGTACTTC.

This clone has just a few counts. V gene TRBV10-1 combines with J gene TRBJ2-3; D is uncertain. Between the trimmed V and J ends, which lost 5 bases and 5 bases, there was a span of 5 bases. The CDR3 length is 11 residues. Germline CDR1 reads WNHNN; CDR2 reads SYGVQD (reference sequence). In DNA, the CDR3 is TGCGCCAGCAGTCCGGGAGATACGCAGTATTTT. Amino acids: CASSPGDTQYF.

This chain joins TRBV10-3 and TRBJ2-5, with 9 bases lining up with TRBD1. Germline V gene sequence: CDR1 ENHRY, CDR2 SYGVKD. J lost 4 bases, V lost 5 bases, and 8 bases had no gene match. This CDR3 has 15 residues. The CDR3 region is CAISSGTGSPETQYF. The CDR3 nucleotides are TGTGCCATCAGTTCCGGGACAGGGAGCCCAGAGACCCAGTACTTC.

This clone has more than one count but fewer than ten. The rearrangement joins TRBV7-2 to TRBJ2-1, with 12 bases fitting TRBD2. Germline V gene sequence: CDR1 SGHTA, CDR2 FQGNSA. This CDR3 comprises 15 residues. The ends lost 6 bases at V and 4 bases at J; junction bases unmatched: 4. Written as DNA, the CDR3 is TGTGCCAGCAGGCTAGCGGGAGGGATATACAATGAGCAGTTCTTC. Protein sequence: CASRLAGGIYNEQFF.